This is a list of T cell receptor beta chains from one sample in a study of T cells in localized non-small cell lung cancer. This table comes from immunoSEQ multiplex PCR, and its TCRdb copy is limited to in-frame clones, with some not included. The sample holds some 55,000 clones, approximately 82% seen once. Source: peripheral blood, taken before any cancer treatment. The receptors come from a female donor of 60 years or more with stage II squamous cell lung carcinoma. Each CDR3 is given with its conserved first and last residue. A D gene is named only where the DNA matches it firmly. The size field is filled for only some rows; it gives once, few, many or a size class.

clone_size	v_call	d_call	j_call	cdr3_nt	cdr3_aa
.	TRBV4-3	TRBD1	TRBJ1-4	TGCGCCAGCAGCCAAGACCGGACAGGGGGCGTTCGGGAAAAACTGTTTTTT	CASSQDRTGGVREKLFF
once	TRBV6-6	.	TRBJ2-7	TGTGCCAGCAGCAAAGACAGGTCAGGGGAGCAGTACTTC	CASSKDRSGEQYF
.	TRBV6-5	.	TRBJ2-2	TGTGCCAGCAGTTACCTCTCCGCGAACACCGGGGAGCTGTTTTTT	CASSYLSANTGELFF
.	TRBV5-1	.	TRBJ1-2	TGCGCCAGCAGCGCCGCCGGGCAGGGCGCCTATGGCTACACCTTC	CASSAAGQGAYGYTF
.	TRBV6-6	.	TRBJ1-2	TGTGCCAGCAGGCCGAGAGAGTCCAACACTGACTACACCTTC	CASRPRESNTDYTF
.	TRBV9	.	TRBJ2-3	TGTGCCAGCAGCGTAGATCGTGGCACAGATACGCAGTATTTT	CASSVDRGTDTQYF
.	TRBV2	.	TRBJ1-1	TGTGCCAGCTCCCTTCGGAACACTGAAGCTTTCTTT	CASSLRNTEAFF
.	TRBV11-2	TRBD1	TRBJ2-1	TGTGCCAGCAAGCCCGGGACAGGGATAAACAATGAGCAGTTCTTC	CASKPGTGINNEQFF
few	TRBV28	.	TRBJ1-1	TGTGCCAGCAGTTTAATTCAATCGAACACTGAAGCTTTCTTT	CASSLIQSNTEAFF
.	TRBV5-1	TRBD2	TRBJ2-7	TGCGCCAGCAGCTTGGCGGGGGGACTTACCGGATACGAGCAGTACTTC	CASSLAGGLTGYEQYF
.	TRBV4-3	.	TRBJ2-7	TGCGCCAGCAGCCAAGATTGGAAGACGGGGACCCGCTACGAGCAGTACTTC	CASSQDWKTGTRYEQYF
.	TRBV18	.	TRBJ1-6	TGTGCCAGCTCCCAGGGAGGTACGGGTGGATCACCCCTCCACTTT	CASSQGGTGGSPLHF
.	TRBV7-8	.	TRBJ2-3	TGTGCCACCAGACTCCAGGGGTCAGGCACAGATACGCAGTATTTT	CATRLQGSGTDTQYF
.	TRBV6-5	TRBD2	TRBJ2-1	TGTGCCAGCAGTTACGCGGGGGAGAATGAGCAGTTCTTC	CASSYAGENEQFF
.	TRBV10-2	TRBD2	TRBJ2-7	TGCGCCAGTACCCCGGGAGGGAGTATGTCCTACGAGCAGTACTTC	CASTPGGSMSYEQYF
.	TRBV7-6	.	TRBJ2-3	TGTGCCAGCAGCAGGGACTTCCCGGATACGCAGTATTTT	CASSRDFPDTQYF
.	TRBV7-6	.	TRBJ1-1	TGTGCCAGCAGCTTAAGCTATGGGGGGAACACTGAAGCTTTCTTT	CASSLSYGGNTEAFF
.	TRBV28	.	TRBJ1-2	TGTGCCAGCAGCTCCCAGGTGGGTTCTGGCTACACCTTC	CASSSQVGSGYTF
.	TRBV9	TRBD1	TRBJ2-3	TGTGCCAGCAGCGTAGACCCAGAGGGGGCTAGCACAGATACGCAGTATTTT	CASSVDPEGASTDTQYF
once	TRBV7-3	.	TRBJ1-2	TGTGCCAGCAGCTTAATTGGCGGCAACAGGGATGGCTACACCTTC	CASSLIGGNRDGYTF
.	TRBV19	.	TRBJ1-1	TGTGCCAGTAGTGACAGGAGGGGAGGAAAAGCTTTCTTT	CASSDRRGGKAFF
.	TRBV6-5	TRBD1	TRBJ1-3	TGTGCCAGCAGTTTTGCTACAGGGGTGGCTGGAAACACCATATATTTT	CASSFATGVAGNTIYF
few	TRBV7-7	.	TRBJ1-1	TGTGCCAGCAGCTTGAGCCTGAACACTGAAGCTTTCTTT	CASSLSLNTEAFF
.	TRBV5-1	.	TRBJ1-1	TGCGCCAGCAGCTTGGGGTATGGGGGCAACACTGAAGCTTTCTTT	CASSLGYGGNTEAFF
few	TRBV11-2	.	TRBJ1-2	TGTGCCAGCAGTCCGAGGCTAGGGGATGGCTACACCTTC	CASSPRLGDGYTF
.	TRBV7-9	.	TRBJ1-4	TGTGCCAGCAGCTTAACAGGAACAACTAATGAAAAACTGTTTTTT	CASSLTGTTNEKLFF
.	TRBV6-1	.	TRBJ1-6	TGTGCCAGCAGTGAAGCGCCAGGCTCACCCCTCCACTTT	CASSEAPGSPLHF
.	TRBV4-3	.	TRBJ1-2	TGCGCCAGCAGCCAGGGTCTAAATGCGGGCTACACCTTC	CASSQGLNAGYTF
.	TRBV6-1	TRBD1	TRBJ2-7	TGTGCCAGCAAAGGGACAGGCAATCCCTACGAGCAGTACTTC	CASKGTGNPYEQYF
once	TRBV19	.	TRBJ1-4	TGTGCCAGTAGTTTTTCGGGACCTAATGAAAAACTGTTTTTT	CASSFSGPNEKLFF
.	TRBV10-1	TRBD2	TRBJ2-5	TGCGCCAGCAGTGCTTCAACGGGGGGGTGGCAAGAGACCCAGTACTTC	CASSASTGGWQETQYF
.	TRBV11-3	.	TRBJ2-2	TGTGCCAGCAGCTCCAGGGGCAGCGCGAACACCGGGGAGCTGTTTTTT	CASSSRGSANTGELFF
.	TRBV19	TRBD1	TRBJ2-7	TGTGCCAGTAGCGGGACAGGGGGGGCGAGCTCCTACGAGCAGTACTTC	CASSGTGGASSYEQYF
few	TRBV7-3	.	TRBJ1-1	TGTGCCAGCAGCTTGGGGTCCACGAACACTGAAGCTTTCTTT	CASSLGSTNTEAFF
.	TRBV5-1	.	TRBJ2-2	TGCGCCAGCAGCCCCAGTACGAACACCGGGGAGCTGTTTTTT	CASSPSTNTGELFF
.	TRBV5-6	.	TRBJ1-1	TGTGCCAGCAGCTTGCGGGGATTGAGCACTGAAGCTTTCTTT	CASSLRGLSTEAFF
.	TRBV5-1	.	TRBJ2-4	TGCGCCAGCAGCTTGTCCCAGCCCAACATTCAGTACTTC	CASSLSQPNIQYF
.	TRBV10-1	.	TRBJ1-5	TGCGCCAGGACGGAGGTAGGTTTTCAGCCCCAGCATTTT	CARTEVGFQPQHF
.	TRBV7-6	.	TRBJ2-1	TGTGCCAGCAGCTCGGGACGAGGTTTGTCCAATGAGCAGTTCTTC	CASSSGRGLSNEQFF
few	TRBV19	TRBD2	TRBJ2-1	TGTGCCAGTAGTATAAGGCGGGGGGGCGGCAATGAGCAGTTCTTC	CASSIRRGGGNEQFF
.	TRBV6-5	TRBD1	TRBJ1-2	TGTGCCAGCAGTTACTCGTACTTAGACAGGGGGAAGGGCTACACCTTC	CASSYSYLDRGKGYTF
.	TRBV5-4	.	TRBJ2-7	TGTGCCAGCAGCTTGTTCAGTGACTCCTACGAGCAGTACTTC	CASSLFSDSYEQYF
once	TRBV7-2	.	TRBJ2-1	TGTGCCAGCAGCCTGAGCTCCTACAATGAGCAGTTCTTC	CASSLSSYNEQFF
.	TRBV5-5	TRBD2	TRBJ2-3	TGTGCCAGCAGCTTGTTTAGGCTCGGGACTAGCGGGGGATCCACAGATACGCAGTATTTT	CASSLFRLGTSGGSTDTQYF
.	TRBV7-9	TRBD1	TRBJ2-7	TGTGCCAGCAGCGGACAGGGCTCCTACGAGCAGTACTTC	CASSGQGSYEQYF
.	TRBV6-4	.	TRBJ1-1	TGTGCCAGCAGGGACCGTCCGATGAACACTGAAGCTTTCTTT	CASRDRPMNTEAFF
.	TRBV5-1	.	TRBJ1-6	TGCGCCAGCAGCTTGGGTGACACCAGTTCACCCCTCCACTTT	CASSLGDTSSPLHF
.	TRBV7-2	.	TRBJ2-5	TGTGCCAGCAGCTTAGGGCATTTGGGGGCGGGGGAGACCCAGTACTTC	CASSLGHLGAGETQYF
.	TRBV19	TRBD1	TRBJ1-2	TGTGCCAGTCAGGACAGGGCTAACTATGGCTACACCTTC	CASQDRANYGYTF
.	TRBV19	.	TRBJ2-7	TGTGCCAGTAGTATAGAGGACAGCTACGAGCAGTACTTC	CASSIEDSYEQYF
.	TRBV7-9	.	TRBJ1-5	TGTGCCAGCAGCTTAACGGAACAGCCCCAGCATTTT	CASSLTEQPQHF
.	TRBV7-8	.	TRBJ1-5	TGTGCCAGCAGCTCAGGGACACCTTATAGCAATCAGCCCCAGCATTTT	CASSSGTPYSNQPQHF
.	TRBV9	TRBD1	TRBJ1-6	TGTGCCAGCAGCTCCACAGGGGTTGGTAATTCACCCCTCCACTTT	CASSSTGVGNSPLHF
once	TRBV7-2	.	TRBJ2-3	TGTGCCAGCAGCGGAGCGAGTGGCACAGATACGCAGTATTTT	CASSGASGTDTQYF
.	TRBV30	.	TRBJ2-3	TGTGCCTGGAGTGTACGGGAGAGGGATACGCAGTATTTT	CAWSVRERDTQYF
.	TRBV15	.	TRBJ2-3	TGTGCCACCAGAGGGGACAACACAGATACGCAGTATTTT	CATRGDNTDTQYF
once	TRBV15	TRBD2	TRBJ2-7	TGTGCCACCAGCAGAGATAAGCGGGGGGTCGAGCAGTACTTC	CATSRDKRGVEQYF